Below are 32 T cell receptor beta chains sequenced from a single sample in a study of CD8 T cells in ankylosing spondylitis (TCRdb year 2017). To prepare the library, 5' RACE was applied. Sequenced on an Illumina HiSeq 2500. In-frame beta chains were kept once TCRdb had trimmed the public reads at Q25 with fastp and called clones with MiXCR. Entries are consolidated by CDR3 protein sequence, retaining the most common genes and DNA. This sample comprises a few hundred thousand distinct CDR3 sequences, roughly 13% of them detected only once. Approximately 6.3% of the sample is held by the ten biggest clonotypes. Points the paper makes about the study in general: Blood from ankylosing spondylitis patients appeared to be characterized by a TCR beta motif made up of several highly homologous amino acid variants.

The antigens these receptors bind are not known. Sequences were obtained from blood, either unsorted or a sorted T cell fraction (not recorded which). The receptors derive from a male donor with ankylosing spondylitis.

The chain joins TRBV7-9 to TRBJ2-1, with TRBD2 matching 7 bases. Germline assignment: CDR1 SEHNR and CDR2 FQNEAQ (reference sequence). Losses at the gene ends were 5 bases for V and 3 bases for J; bases not matched to a gene: 7. The CDR3 totals 15 residues. DNA of the CDR3: TGTGCCAGCAGCCCGTGGCTAGCGGTCTACAATGAGCAGTTCTTC. Translated, it gives CASSPWLAVYNEQFF.

The CDR3 nucleotides are TGTGCCTGGGGGGCGAGCTCCTACGAGCAGTACGTC. This encodes CAWGASSYEQYV. The chain has TRBV30 and TRBJ2-7, with a weak D call TRBD1 (5 bases). V was shortened by 5 bases and J by 0 bases, with 8 bases between the two germline ends. CDR3 size: 12 residues. Germline V gene lookup returns CDR1 GTSNPN and CDR2 SVGIG (reference sequence).

The chain links TRBV12-3 or TRBV12-4 to TRBJ2-1, with 9 nucleotides matching TRBD2. The CDR3 has 15 residues. The V and J ends lost 2 bases and 9 bases, in that order; junction bases with no gene match: 8. In nucleotides, the CDR3 is TGTGCCAGCAGTTTACTAGCGGGAAGGGACGCTGAGCAGTTCTTC. Protein sequence: CASSLLAGRDAEQFF.

This clonotype was recorded many times. The chain recombines TRBV5-1 with TRBJ2-3; 7 bases align to TRBD1. The CDR3 is 14 amino acids. Germline assignment: CDR1 SGHRS and CDR2 YFSETQ. The V and J ends lost 6 bases and 3 bases, in that order; junction bases with no gene match: 7. The CDR3 nucleotides read TGCGCCAGCACAAGACAGGGTGGAACAGATACGCAGTATTTT. Its protein is CASTRQGGTDTQYF.

V and J are TRBV27 and TRBJ2-7, with TRBD1 identical over 9 bases. There are 16 residues in the CDR3. The V segment lost 6 bases and the J segment 0 bases; nucleotides outside the gene matches: 9. Germline lookup yields CDR1 MNHEY and CDR2 SMNVEV (reference sequence). The CDR3 DNA follows: TGTGCCAGCAGCGCGACCGGGACAGGGACCTCCTACGAGCAGTACGTC. Amino acid sequence: CASSATGTGTSYEQYV.

The table lists this clonotype with a few counts. The chain is built from TRBV9 and TRBJ2-1, with TRBD2 as a possible D gene (5 bases). Trimming removed 0 bases from V and 3 bases from J, with 13 bases in between. This CDR3 has 16 amino acids. The V gene's germline CDR1 is SGDLS and CDR2 YYNGEE. CDR3 coding DNA: TGTGCCAGCAGCGTAGCTAGTGCTAGCAGCTACAATGAGCAGTTCTTC. Its translation is CASSVASASSYNEQFF.

This clonotype was detected only a few times. The chain is built from TRBV4-2 and TRBJ2-3; TRBD2 agrees at 11 bases. V shed 4 bases, J shed 0 bases, and the junction held 9 bases outside the gene matches. In germline, CDR1 is LGHNA, CDR2 YNFKEQ. The CDR3 length is 18 residues. CDR3 region: CASSLRGWTSGSTDTQYF. The DNA for the CDR3 is TGTGCCAGCAGCCTTAGGGGGTGGACTAGCGGGAGCACAGATACGCAGTATTTT.

This clonotype was detected a few times. The V gene is TRBV27, the J gene TRBJ1-1; 7 nucleotides line up with TRBD1. Trimming at V came to 3 bases and at J to 11 bases, leaving 6 bases not matched to a gene. The CDR3 consists of 12 residues. The germline gives CDR1 MNHEY, CDR2 SMNVEV (reference sequence). The CDR3 spells CASSFDRVRAFF. The CDR3 DNA is TGTGCCAGCAGTTTCGACAGGGTGCGTGCTTTCTTT.

This clonotype was counted between two and nine times. CDR3 region: CATRVGQPVGYDSPLHF. DNA of the CDR3: TGTGCCACCAGGGTCGGACAGCCGGTAGGGTACGATTCACCCCTCCACTTT. This sequence joins TRBV24-1 and TRBJ1-6; tentative D call: TRBD1 (6 bases). Trimming stripped 7 bases from V and 8 bases from J, with 23 bases between. Germline CDR1 is KGHDR and CDR2 is SFDVKD. The CDR3 runs 17 residues.

This clonotype came up a few times. This chain uses TRBV20-1 with TRBJ2-2, with D possibly TRBD2 on 5 matching bases. This CDR3 is 16 amino acids long. Germline CDR1 and CDR2: DFQATT and SNEGSKA (reference sequence). V shed 5 bases and J shed 4 bases, with 20 bases lying between them. CDR3 DNA: TGCAGTGCTCCAGACAACGAGCGGTGGGGCACCGGGGAGCTGTTTTTT. Its protein product is CSAPDNERWGTGELFF.

The chain couples TRBV15 to TRBJ2-3; 11 nucleotides agree with TRBD2. The CDR3 covers 16 residues. Germline V lookup: CDR1 LNHNV, CDR2 YYDKDF (reference sequence). The trim removed 0 bases at V and 3 bases at J, leaving 2 bases unmatched. The CDR3 coding sequence is TGTGCCACCAGCAGAGATACTAGCGGGAGAACAGATACGCAGTATTTT. Encoded protein: CATSRDTSGRTDTQYF.

The chain combines TRBV5-1 with TRBJ1-2; 8 bases align to TRBD1. Germline CDR1 and CDR2: SGHRS and YFSETQ. This CDR3 region has 15 residues. V was clipped by 3 bases and J by 0 bases; unmatched bases: 4. CDR3 DNA sequence: TGCGCCAGCAGCTGGGACAGGACCACTAACTATGGCTACACCTTC. This sequence encodes CASSWDRTTNYGYTF.

This clonotype was found many times. One end of the junction does not line up with germline, which may come from a read error. This chain joins TRBV20-1 and TRBJ2-3; TRBD2 is a possible D gene (6 bases). Germline V lookup: CDR1 DFQATT, CDR2 SNEGSKA (reference sequence). This CDR3 is built from 15 residues. The CDR3 DNA reads as TGCAGTGCTAGAGATGCGGGACGAGTTGGGGTAAAGGAGGATTTT. It is translated as CSARDAGRVGVKEDF.

At least ten counts were recorded for this clonotype. This chain connects TRBV10-3 to TRBJ2-7; 7 nucleotides match TRBD2. Germline V gene lookup returns CDR1 ENHRY and CDR2 SYGVKD. The CDR3 sequence is 14 residues long. The J segment lost 1 base and the V segment lost 4 bases, leaving 4 bases of the junction unmatched. The CDR3 loop is CAISVAGESYEQYV. The CDR3 region has the DNA TGTGCCATCAGTGTGGCGGGAGAATCCTACGAGCAGTACGTC.

This clonotype was seen a few times. The chain joins TRBV29-1 to TRBJ2-2; tentative D call: TRBD2 (5 bases). The germline V gene encodes CDR1 SQVTM and CDR2 ANQGSEA. The CDR3 contains 12 residues. The V end was cut by 7 bases, the J end by 7 bases, with 13 bases between. CDR3 amino acids: CSATRDGGELFF. CDR3 DNA: TGCAGCGCTACTAGAGACGGCGGGGAGCTGTTTTTT.

This clonotype was found a few times. The chain recombines TRBV24-1 with TRBJ1-2; D gene ambiguous. Germline CDR1 is KGHDR and CDR2 is SFDVKD. CDR3 size: 14 residues. Trimming left V 3 bases short and J 5 bases short, with 12 bases between. CDR3: CATSDAGEEYGYTF. In DNA form, the CDR3 reads TGTGCCACCAGTGATGCGGGAGAGGAGTATGGCTACACCTTC.

This clonotype was seen a handful of times. This chain links TRBV7-8 with TRBJ2-5, with 9 nucleotides matching TRBD1. The CDR3 runs to 16 residues. V shed 8 bases, J shed 0 bases, and the junction held 10 bases outside the gene matches. Looked up from germline, CDR1 is SGHVS and CDR2 is FQNEAQ. This CDR3 is CASVDRDREYQETQYF. Written as DNA, the CDR3 is TGTGCCAGCGTTGATCGGGACAGGGAGTACCAAGAGACCCAGTACTTC. Filled out from reference TRBV7-8 and TRBJ2-5, the complete variable domain reads GAGVSQSPRYKVAKRGQDVALRCDPISGHVSLFWYQQALGQGPEFLTYFQNEAQLDKSGLPSDRFFAERPEGSVSTLKIQRTQQEDSAVYLCASVDRDREYQETQYFGPGTRLLVL.

In this sample, this clonotype turned up a few times. The J gene is TRBJ2-2, the V gene TRBV7-9, with 7 bases lining up with TRBD2. The germline gives CDR1 SEHNR, CDR2 FQNEAQ (reference sequence). The trim removed 7 bases at V and 7 bases at J, leaving 6 bases unmatched. The CDR3 is 13 amino acids. The CDR3, as DNA: TGTGCCAGCAACCCGGGAGGAAACGGGGAGCTGTTTTTT. Amino acids: CASNPGGNGELFF.

The rearrangement links TRBV7-2 to TRBJ2-1, with D possibly being TRBD2 (6 bases). Germline V gives CDR1 SGHTA, CDR2 FQGNSA. Trimming shortened V by 7 bases and J by 8 bases, and 15 bases separated the two germline ends. The length of the CDR3 is 13 residues. CDR3 DNA: TGTGCCAGCACCTCCGGTTGGAGGGATGAGCAGTTCTTC. Amino acid sequence: CASTSGWRDEQFF.

The table lists this clonotype with a few counts. The chain is built from TRBV24-1 and TRBJ2-3, with D unclear. V dropped 0 bases and J dropped 5 bases, with 11 bases sitting between them. Germline V gene sequence: CDR1 KGHDR, CDR2 SFDVKD. The CDR3 extends over 15 amino acids. The DNA of the CDR3 is TGTGCCACCAGTGATTTGACCCTATCAAGAGATACGCAGTATTTT. Protein sequence: CATSDLTLSRDTQYF.

V and J are TRBV12-3 or TRBV12-4 and TRBJ2-1; the D call may be TRBD1 or TRBD2 (5 bases each). Trimming cost V 5 bases and J 5 bases, with 16 bases left between them. The CDR3 length is 15 residues. The CDR3 loop is CASSPESGTHNEQFF. CDR3 in DNA: TGTGCCAGCAGTCCAGAGTCCGGGACCCACAATGAGCAGTTCTTC.

This clonotype was found many times. V and J are TRBV10-3 and TRBJ2-1, with D unclear. Trimming shortened V by 6 bases and J by 5 bases, and 5 bases separated the two germline ends. In germline, CDR1 is ENHRY, CDR2 SYGVKD. This CDR3 contains 11 residues. CDR3 loop: CAIRENNEQFF. The CDR3 DNA follows: TGTGCCATCAGAGAAAACAATGAGCAGTTCTTC.

This clonotype was seen a few times. V gene TRBV2 combines with J gene TRBJ1-1; possible D gene TRBD1, 6 bases. From germline, CDR1 is SNHLY and CDR2 FYNNEI. The CDR3 loop spans 15 amino acids. V lost 5 bases and J 1 base, leaving 14 bases between the germline ends. As DNA, the CDR3 is TGTGCCAGCAGTTTAAGCTTCAGGGGGAACACTGAAGCTTTCTTT. This codes for CASSLSFRGNTEAFF.

The chain recombines TRBV7-2 with TRBJ1-2, with D unresolved. Per the germline V gene, CDR1 is SGHTA and CDR2 is FQGNSA. V dropped 6 bases and J dropped 4 bases, with 12 bases sitting between them. This CDR3 is built from 13 residues. The CDR3 sequence is CASSPDTLYGYTF. For the CDR3, the DNA is TGTGCCAGCAGTCCTGACACACTCTATGGCTACACCTTC.

This clonotype was counted between two and nine times. The chain has TRBV6-5 and TRBJ2-1; TRBD2 agrees at 10 bases. Germline V gene data show CDR1 as MNHEY and CDR2 as SVGAGI. This CDR3 has 16 amino acids. The ends lost 3 bases at V and 6 bases at J; junction bases unmatched: 8. The CDR3 DNA reads as TGTGCCAGCAGTTATGGGATAGCGGGAGGATTCAATGAGCAGTTCTTC. Its protein product is CASSYGIAGGFNEQFF.

This clonotype was observed a few times. This rearrangement joins TRBV7-9 to TRBJ2-2, with D unclear. The length of the CDR3 is 14 residues. Germline V lookup: CDR1 SEHNR, CDR2 FQNEAQ (reference sequence). The V gene lost 0 bases and the J gene lost 6 bases, with 8 bases spanning the gap. The chain's CDR3 is CASSLASSSGELFF. As DNA, the CDR3 is TGTGCCAGCAGCTTAGCCTCTTCGTCCGGGGAGCTGTTTTTT.

This clonotype was seen repeatedly, ten times or more. The chain has TRBV6-1 and TRBJ2-1, with 10 positions matching TRBD1. Trimming removed 1 base from V and 12 bases from J; junction bases left unmatched: 6. Per germline, CDR1 MNHNS and CDR2 SASEGT. The CDR3 loop spans 14 amino acids. Here the CDR3 DNA reads TGTGCCAGCAGTGAAGAAGGGACAGGGGTCGGGCAGTTCTTC. This sequence encodes CASSEEGTGVGQFF.

This chain uses TRBV2 with TRBJ2-5; TRBD2 aligns across 14 bases. Germline CDR1 reads SNHLY; CDR2 reads FYNNEI. The junction had 18 bases not matched to a gene; V was cut back by 7 bases and J by 2 bases. This CDR3 comprises 20 residues. CDR3 in amino acids: CASKFSGEAGLAGEQETQYF. In DNA, the CDR3 is TGTGCCAGCAAGTTTTCTGGGGAGGCGGGACTAGCGGGAGAGCAAGAGACCCAGTACTTC. The entire variable domain, with the rest obtained from reference TRBV2 and TRBJ2-5, is as follows: EPEVTQTPSHQVTQMGQEVILRCVPISNHLYFYWYRQILGQKVEFLVSFYNNEISEKSEIFDDQFSVERPDGSNFTLKIRSTKLEDSAMYFCASKFSGEAGLAGEQETQYFGPGTRLLVL.

The J gene is TRBJ1-1, the V gene TRBV20-1; TRBD1 aligns across 8 bases. This CDR3 has 15 amino acids. The V and J ends lost 4 bases and 1 base, in that order; junction bases with no gene match: 8. Per germline, CDR1 DFQATT and CDR2 SNEGSKA (reference sequence). CDR3: CSATSGGAWNTEAFF. The CDR3, as DNA: TGCAGTGCTACATCAGGGGGCGCCTGGAACACTGAAGCTTTCTTT.

The J gene is TRBJ1-1, the V gene TRBV3-1, with 7 positions matching TRBD1. V lost 5 bases, J lost 3 bases, and 6 bases stayed unmatched. This CDR3 has 14 amino acids. Germline V lookup: CDR1 LGHDT, CDR2 YNNKEL (reference sequence). The CDR3: CASSSSGGHTEAFF. The CDR3 DNA is TGTGCCAGCAGCTCTTCAGGGGGTCACACTGAAGCTTTCTTT.

The V call is TRBV7-9, the J call TRBJ2-3; 16 bases match TRBD2. From germline, CDR1 is SEHNR and CDR2 FQNEAQ (reference sequence). V dropped 5 bases and J dropped 5; count of bases not matched to a gene: 7. This CDR3 spans 17 amino acids. For the CDR3, the DNA is TGTGCCAGCAGCCAAACCGGGACTAGCGGGAGGGGAGATACGCAGTATTTT. Its translation is CASSQTGTSGRGDTQYF. The complete variable domain, with remaining parts taken from reference TRBV7-9 and TRBJ2-3, reads DTGVSQNPRHKITKRGQNVTFRCDPISEHNRLYWYRQTLGQGPEFLTYFQNEAQLEKSRLLSDRFSAERPKGSFSTLEIQRTEQGDSAMYLCASSQTGTSGRGDTQYFGPGTRLTVL.

This clonotype appeared many times. V gene TRBV7-9 combines with J gene TRBJ2-5, with TRBD2 matching over 13 bases. This CDR3 spans 17 amino acids. The germline V gene has CDR1 SEHNR and CDR2 FQNEAQ (reference sequence). Losses at the gene ends were 8 bases for V and 2 bases for J; bases not matched to a gene: 11. CDR3 sequence (DNA): TGTGCCAGCCATCCGGGACTAGCGGGACTATGGCAAGAGACCCAGTACTTC. It is translated as CASHPGLAGLWQETQYF.